This TCR beta chain was sequenced in a study of CD8+ T cells in alopecia areata. Study information: Severity among treated patients was scored by the percentage of scalp area affected.

Once RNA had been extracted, it was reverse transcribed into cDNA to act as the sequencing template. Some clones are missing from TCRdb's copy, which holds only in-frame ones; the method was immunoSEQ multiplex PCR. The sample has some 88,000 clones, roughly 47% seen once; the top ten hold roughly a sixth. Trimming shortened V by 0 bases and J by 8 bases, and 20 bases separated the two germline ends. The germline CDR1 and CDR2 sequences are SGHRS and YFSETQ. The CDR3 length is 17 residues. Regarding treatment: oral pan-JAK inhibitor, 5-10 mg twice daily. The V and J genes are TRBV5-1 and TRBJ1-4; TRBD1 might be the D (5 bases). This receptor was identified in a human donor with alopecia areata. The source was CD8+ T cells sorted from blood, collected at week 24, from a patient treated with tofacitinib. Here the CDR3 reads CASSLGIEDTHREKLFF. Written as DNA, the CDR3 is TGCGCCAGCAGCTTGGGTATTGAGGACACTCACCGCGAAAAACTGTTTTTT.